This TCR beta chain is drawn from a study of blood T cell repertoires in COVID-19. In the study's own analysis: Amplification of reference gene primers provided the estimated nucleated cell counts. Assay used: immunoSEQ multiplex PCR; TCRdb lists only in-frame clones, some missing. D and trimming were read from the DNA, whereas the V and J calls and clone size are those reported in that table. The sample consists of 430,000 or so clones, 70% to 90% of them appearing once. This sequence was found in a woman younger than 30 who had been exposed to COVID-19. Sequenced material: PBMCs or T cells enriched from blood (not recorded which).

The DNA for the CDR3 is TGTGCCAGCAGTAGAGCAGGGGCCTCCTACAATGAGCAGTTCTTC. Translating it yields CASSRAGASYNEQFF. The J gene is TRBJ2-1, the V gene TRBV6-5, with D possibly being TRBD1 (6 bases). Trimming cost V 5 bases and J 0 bases, with 11 bases left between them. Germline V CDR1 and CDR2: MNHEY, SVGAGI. The CDR3 contains 15 residues.